Following are 20 T cell receptor beta chains from one sample sequenced in a study of response to subunit inactivated influenza vaccine. TCRdb re-analysed the RT-PCR reads in MiXCR, keeping a single row per CDR3 protein. The data contain about 500,000 distinct CDR3 sequences, 10% to 15% of them singletons. This sample comprised PBMCs from blood, obtained 45 days after vaccination. These receptors came from a man aged 50 to 60 who received an inactivated influenza vaccine.

V is TRBV4-1 and J is TRBJ2-5, with 13 bases fitting TRBD2. The junction had 7 bases not matched to a gene; V was cut back by 6 bases and J by 3 bases. CDR1 and CDR2 from the germline V gene are MGHRA and YSYEKL. The CDR3 sequence is 16 residues long. The CDR3 nucleotides are TGCGCCAGCAGAAGGGGACTAGCGGGGTCGAAAGAGACCCAGTACTTC. It encodes CASRRGLAGSKETQYF.

This clonotype was counted only a few times. The J gene is TRBJ2-3, the V gene TRBV24-1; the D gene is possibly TRBD1 (5 bases). The CDR3 spans 16 residues. CDR1 and CDR2 from the germline V gene are KGHDR and SFDVKD. V lost 1 base to trimming and J lost 3 bases, with 13 bases between them. The CDR3 protein is CATSDLGVGLTDTQYF. Here the CDR3 DNA reads TGTGCCACCAGTGATTTAGGGGTGGGGTTGACAGATACGCAGTATTTT.

The V gene is TRBV10-3, the J gene TRBJ2-3; D possibly corresponds to TRBD1 (6 bases). This CDR3 has 17 residues. Germline V gene lookup returns CDR1 ENHRY and CDR2 SYGVKD. Trimming cost V 6 bases and J 2 bases, with 21 bases left between them. Written as DNA, the CDR3 is TGTGCCATCAGAGTCATTAAACAGGGTCCATTCACAGATACGCAGTATTTT. This codes for CAIRVIKQGPFTDTQYF.

This clonotype turned up a few times. This rearrangement joins TRBV4-2 to TRBJ2-4; the D gene is possibly TRBD2 (7 bases). This CDR3 spans 16 amino acids. Germline-derived CDR1 and CDR2 are LGHNA and YNFKEQ. Between the trimmed V and J ends, which lost 0 bases and 8 bases, there was a span of 17 bases. In DNA, the CDR3 is TGTGCCAGCAGCCAAGAATGGAACAGGGCGGGAGACATTCAGTACTTC. It yields the protein CASSQEWNRAGDIQYF.

This clonotype has a count of ten or more. At one boundary the junction diverges from the germline segment, which might be a read error. The chain couples TRBV5-1 to TRBJ2-2, with a possible D match to TRBD2 (6 bases). Germline CDR1 is SGHRS and CDR2 is YFSETQ. CDR3 length equals 15 residues. CDR3 coding DNA: TGTGCCAGCAGCCCCGTTAGCGGAAACACCGGGGAGCTGTTTTTT. This translates into CASSPVSGNTGELFF. Supplemented by reference TRBV5-1 and TRBJ2-2, the full variable domain reads KAGVTQTPRYLIKTRGQQVTLSCSPISGHRSVSWYQQTPGQGLQFLFEYFSETQRNKGNFPGRFSGRQFSNSRSEMNVSTLELGDSALYLCASSPVSGNTGELFFGEGSRLTVL.

This clonotype has more than one count but fewer than ten. The chain recombines TRBV6-2 or TRBV6-3 with TRBJ2-7; 9 positions agree with TRBD1. After removal of 5 bases from V and 1 base from J, the junction contained 9 bases not matched to a gene. The CDR3 extends over 16 amino acids. Germline V gene sequence: CDR1 MNHEY, CDR2 SVGEGT. As DNA, the CDR3 is TGTGCCAGCAGTACCCAAAGGACAGGGGCATCCTACGAGCAGTACTTC. It translates to CASSTQRTGASYEQYF.

J is TRBJ2-1 and V is TRBV7-2; the match to TRBD2 covers 9 bases. This CDR3 has 15 residues. The V gene end was trimmed by 5 bases and the J gene end by 8 bases; junction bases not matched to a gene: 10. The V gene's germline CDR1 is SGHTA and CDR2 FQGNSA. The CDR3 DNA follows: TGTGCCAGCAGCCCCTCCGGGACTAGCACGTATGAGCAGTTCTTC. It is translated as CASSPSGTSTYEQFF.

The rearrangement links TRBV16 to TRBJ2-5; 7 nucleotides align to TRBD2. V lost 1 base and J lost 0; bases outside the gene matches: 8. The CDR3 sequence is 17 residues long. CDR1 is KGHSY and CDR2 is FQNENV in the germline V gene. The CDR3 is CASSQFKPAGNQETQYF. CDR3 bases: TGTGCCAGCAGCCAATTTAAGCCAGCGGGGAACCAAGAGACCCAGTACTTC. Full variable domain (outside the CDR3, taken from reference TRBV16 and TRBJ2-5): GEEVAQTPKHLVRGEGQKAKLYCAPIKGHSYVFWYQQVLKNEFKFLISFQNENVFDETGMPKERFSAKCLPNSPCSLEIQATKLEDSAVYFCASSQFKPAGNQETQYFGPGTRLLVL.

The chain couples TRBV5-1 to TRBJ2-5; 7 bases map to TRBD2. Germline V CDR1 and CDR2: SGHRS, YFSETQ. V was clipped by 7 bases and J by 7 bases; unmatched bases: 16. The CDR3 contains 15 residues. The CDR3 DNA reads as TGCGCCAGCGGCCAGACTAGCACAACCGACGGGACCCAGTACTTC. Protein product: CASGQTSTTDGTQYF.

The chain joins TRBV5-1 to TRBJ2-3; D ambiguous. The germline gives CDR1 SGHRS, CDR2 YFSETQ. The CDR3 runs to 14 residues. Deletions cut 3 bases from V and 6 bases from J, with 14 bases between. The CDR3 loop is CASSSVIIEDTQYF. CDR3 nucleotide sequence: TGCGCCAGCAGCTCCGTGATCATTGAGGATACGCAGTATTTT.

This clonotype was seen many times. J is TRBJ2-7 and V is TRBV7-6; 9 bases fit TRBD1. This CDR3 has 13 residues. Germline CDR1 and CDR2: SGHVS and FNYEAQ. V shed 5 bases and J 6 bases; nucleotides not matched to a gene: 5. CDR3 in amino acids: CASSPGTGTEQYF. Written as DNA, the CDR3 is TGTGCCAGCAGCCCCGGGACAGGGACCGAGCAGTACTTC.

In its sample, this clonotype was seen a few times. The rearrangement joins TRBV6-2 or TRBV6-3 to TRBJ2-7; D possibly corresponds to TRBD2 (6 bases). Trimming left V 6 bases short and J 6 bases short, with 18 bases between. The germline CDR1 and CDR2 sequences are MNHEY and SVGEGT. The CDR3 has 14 amino acids. The CDR3 coding sequence is TGTGCCAGCAGGAACTACCGGGACTTAAGCGAGCAGTACTTC. It is translated as CASRNYRDLSEQYF.

This clonotype came up a few times. The chain employs TRBV11-1 and TRBJ1-3; TRBD1 matches 7 bases. CDR1 and CDR2 from the germline V gene are SGHAT and FQDESV (reference sequence). V was clipped by 3 bases and J by 0 bases; unmatched bases: 2. The CDR3 runs 15 residues. The CDR3 reads CASSLGQYSGNTIYF. The DNA of the CDR3 is TGTGCCAGCAGCTTGGGACAGTACTCTGGAAACACCATATATTTT.

The table lists this clonotype with many counts. The chain is built from TRBV2 and TRBJ1-2; no clear D. The CDR3 runs 13 residues. Germline CDR1 and CDR2: SNHLY and FYNNEI. Trimming removed 10 bases at V and 4 bases at J, with 16 bases between. Here the CDR3 DNA reads TGTGCCATCACGACGGAGCTGACCTATGGCTACACCTTC. Its translation: CAITTELTYGYTF. The full variable domain, with the rest looked up from reference TRBV2 and TRBJ1-2, is EPEVTQTPSHQVTQMGQEVILRCVPISNHLYFYWYRQILGQKVEFLVSFYNNEISEKSEIFDDQFSVERPDGSNFTLKIRSTKLEDSAMYFCAITTELTYGYTFGSGTRLTVV.

The chain uses TRBV7-2 and TRBJ2-5; D uncertain. The CDR3 contains 15 residues. The germline V gene encodes CDR1 SGHTA and CDR2 FQGNSA. Trimming shortened V by 2 bases and J by 3 bases, and 13 bases separated the two germline ends. The CDR3 loop is CASSLSTSMEETQYF. In DNA, the CDR3 is TGTGCCAGCAGCTTAAGCACCTCGATGGAAGAGACCCAGTACTTC.

Ten or more counts support this clonotype. CDR3 in DNA: TGTGCCAGCAGCGTAGAGGGAGGTACTGAAGCTTTCTTT. It encodes CASSVEGGTEAFF. The chain links TRBV9 to TRBJ1-1; no firm D call. Trimming cost V 0 bases and J 5 bases, with 8 bases left between them. The CDR3 loop spans 13 amino acids. CDR1 SGDLS and CDR2 YYNGEE come from the germline V gene.

This clonotype was counted only a few times. The gene calls are TRBV3-1 and TRBJ1-2; D is unresolved. The CDR3 sequence is 13 residues long. Trimming took off 4 bases at V and 5 bases at J, with 11 bases between the two ends. Germline CDR1 and CDR2: LGHDT and YNNKEL (reference sequence). The CDR3 region is CASSPEEGYGYTF. CDR3 coding DNA: TGTGCCAGCAGCCCCGAAGAAGGGTATGGCTACACCTTC. Full variable domain (outside the CDR3, taken from reference TRBV3-1 and TRBJ1-2): DTAVSQTPKYLVTQMGNDKSIKCEQNLGHDTMYWYKQDSKKFLKIMFSYNNKELIINETVPNRFSPKSPDKAHLNLHINSLELGDSAVYFCASSPEEGYGYTFGSGTRLTVV.

V usage is TRBV10-3 and J usage is TRBJ2-7; D may match TRBD1 or TRBD2 (5 bases each). The CDR3 is 14 residues long. Germline CDR1 and CDR2: ENHRY and SYGVKD. Trimming stripped 5 bases from V and 0 bases from J, with 11 bases between. CDR3 sequence reads: CAISPPGTSYEQYF. The CDR3 nucleotides read TGTGCCATCAGTCCCCCCGGGACCTCCTACGAGCAGTACTTC.

The chain recombines TRBV7-2 with TRBJ2-4; D call uncertain. Germline CDR1 is SGHTA and CDR2 is FQGNSA. The ends were cut back, 2 bases at V and 0 bases at J, with 11 bases in the middle. The CDR3 length is 16 residues. CDR3 protein: CASSLLFSSAKNIQYF. The CDR3 DNA reads TGTGCCAGCAGCTTATTGTTCAGCTCAGCCAAAAACATTCAGTACTTC.

The sample holds many counts of this clonotype. The V call is TRBV20-1, the J call TRBJ2-5, with 13 bases aligning to TRBD2. The V and J ends lost 0 bases and 2 bases, in that order; junction bases with no gene match: 6. The CDR3 runs to 17 residues. Germline CDR1 DFQATT, CDR2 SNEGSKA (reference sequence). CDR3 region: CSARDLLLAGGQETQYF. CDR3 in DNA: TGCAGTGCTAGAGATCTCCTACTAGCGGGGGGGCAAGAGACCCAGTACTTC.